The 9 T cell receptor beta chains below were found in one sample sequenced in a study of early stage breast cancer tumors. The protocol was immunoSEQ multiplex PCR, while the TCRdb copy is restricted to in-frame clones and leaves out a portion. The sample contains some 4,500 clones, around 64% of which appear only once. The sequenced material came from breast tumor tissue. All receptors come from a person in their fifties with breast cancer.

This rearrangement joins TRBV2 to TRBJ2-2, with 9 nucleotides matching TRBD2. The V gene's germline CDR1 is SNHLY and CDR2 FYNNEI. CDR3 length: 14 residues. J lost 6 bases, V lost 6 bases, and 5 bases had no gene match. CDR3 coding DNA: TGTGCCAGCAGGGAGACTAGCGGCCCCGGGGAGCTGTTTTTT. The encoded protein is CASRETSGPGELFF.

The V and J genes are TRBV18 and TRBJ1-1; TRBD1 matches at 9 bases. V shed 0 bases and J 0 bases; nucleotides not matched to a gene: 5. Germline values: CDR1 KGHSH, CDR2 LQKENI. The CDR3 has 17 amino acids. This CDR3 is CASSPPLGQGMNTEAFF. The CDR3 DNA reads as TGTGCCAGCTCACCACCCCTTGGACAGGGGATGAACACTGAAGCTTTCTTT.

V and J are TRBV18 and TRBJ2-7; 9 bases map to TRBD2. V gave up 6 bases and J gave up 7 bases; unmatched junction bases: 7. CDR1 is KGHSH, CDR2 LQKENI, per germline. The length of the CDR3 is 13 residues. CDR3 loop: CASSLAGSEEQYF. CDR3 DNA sequence: TGTGCCAGCTCCCTAGCGGGAAGCGAAGAGCAGTACTTC.

The chain recombines TRBV11-2 with TRBJ2-1; D could derive from TRBD1 or TRBD2 (5 bases each). Germline loops: CDR1 SGHAT, CDR2 FQNNGV. V gave up 5 bases and J gave up 6 bases, with 11 bases separating them. CDR3 length equals 13 residues. The CDR3 region has the DNA TGTGCCAGCAGCGCTACTAGGGGCAATGAGCAGTTCTTC. This codes for CASSATRGNEQFF.

This clone counts as medium-sized (0.01 to 0.1%). The J gene is TRBJ2-7, the V gene TRBV10-2; possibly TRBD2 for D (6 bases). The V end lost 8 bases, the J end lost 3 bases, and 8 bases lay between the germline ends. Germline loops: CDR1 WSHSY, CDR2 SAAADI. This CDR3 is 11 amino acids long. The CDR3 coding sequence is TGCGCCAGCTCGGACTACTACGAGCAGTACTTC. Translation: CASSDYYEQYF.

This clone was found once. J is TRBJ2-3 and V is TRBV9; 7 positions match TRBD2. Losses at the gene ends were 0 bases for V and 0 bases for J; bases not matched to a gene: 1. The CDR3 is 15 amino acids. Germline loops: CDR1 SGDLS, CDR2 YYNGEE. The DNA for the CDR3 is TGTGCCAGCAGCGTAGGGGGACTAAGCACAGATACGCAGTATTTT. It translates to CASSVGGLSTDTQYF.

V usage is TRBV19 and J usage is TRBJ1-1, with TRBD1 as a possible D gene (6 bases). The V end was cut by 5 bases, the J end by 7 bases, with 14 bases between. The CDR3 has 13 residues. CDR1 and CDR2 from the germline V gene are LNHDA and SQIVND (reference sequence). The CDR3 region is CASSPRQVVEAFF. As DNA, the CDR3 is TGTGCCAGTAGTCCCCGACAGGTTGTTGAAGCTTTCTTT.

This chain links TRBV18 with TRBJ2-1, with D perhaps TRBD1 or TRBD2 (6 bases each). The germline CDR1 and CDR2 sequences are KGHSH and LQKENI. The CDR3 totals 16 residues. V was clipped by 2 bases and J by 1 base, with 12 bases between them. CDR3 sequence reads: CASSPSQGGSYNEQFF. Written as DNA, the CDR3 is TGTGCCAGCTCACCATCACAGGGAGGATCCTACAATGAGCAGTTCTTC.

This clone was seen a few times. This chain links TRBV2 with TRBJ2-3; D could derive from TRBD1 or TRBD2 (5 bases each). Looked up from germline, CDR1 is SNHLY and CDR2 is FYNNEI. V was pared by 5 bases and J by 2 bases, with 14 bases between. The CDR3 runs to 15 residues. In DNA, the CDR3 is TGTGCCAGCAGTCTGGGGGTAGGGGACACAGATACGCAGTATTTT. As protein: CASSLGVGDTDTQYF.